These 5 T cell receptor beta chains were sequenced from one sample in a study of beta chain features in type 1 diabetes (dated by TCRdb to the late 2010s). On the study overall, not on this receptor specifically: In all four CD4+ subsets, TCRB CDR3 length was moderately but significantly shorter in type 1 diabetes patients.

Their recognized antigens are unknown. The library was produced with the immunoSEQ multiplex PCR assay. The High Capacity cDNA Reverse Transcription Kit was used to reverse transcribe all of the isolated RNA, meaning that expressed TCRB transcripts were what got sequenced. The clones in this table, taken by TCRdb from immuneACCESS, are in-frame only. Not every clone is retained; where verified, under half of the shortfall comes from an unresolved V gene, and the cause of the rest is unknown. The table for this sample lists roughly 240,000 clones; approximately 25% of them were counted only once. The biggest ten clones account for around 0.012% of the sample. Source material: naive CD4+ T cells from blood. What the cell subset or site label conveys for this sample: true naive CD4+ T cells. These receptors all come from a woman aged 25 to 45 with type 1 diabetes.

This clone has only a few counts. The DNA of the CDR3 is TGTGCCAGCAGCTCCCGACTAGCGGGAGAGTGGGGCACAGATACGCAGTATTTT. It encodes CASSSRLAGEWGTDTQYF. This sequence joins TRBV7-2 and TRBJ2-3, with 12 bases identical to TRBD2. This CDR3 comprises 18 residues. Germline V gives CDR1 SGHTA, CDR2 FQGNSA. V lost 4 bases, J lost 1 base, and 9 bases stayed unmatched.

There are a few counts of this clone. This same CDR3 is encoded by further DNA sequences in the sample. The chain uses TRBV7-9 and TRBJ2-3; perhaps TRBD1 as D (5 bases). Between the trimmed V and J ends, which lost 0 bases and 0 bases, there was a span of 7 bases. The CDR3 totals 15 residues. Germline-derived CDR1 and CDR2 are SEHNR and FQNEAQ (reference sequence). CDR3: CASSLADSSTDTQYF. CDR3 nucleotides: TGTGCCAGCAGCTTAGCCGACAGTAGCACAGATACGCAGTATTTT.

The chain couples TRBV28 to TRBJ2-1; 8 nucleotides align to TRBD2. Germline lookup yields CDR1 MDHEN and CDR2 SYDVKM. The V segment lost 6 bases and the J segment 9 bases; nucleotides outside the gene matches: 13. This CDR3 has 15 amino acids. DNA for the CDR3: TGTGCCAGCAGACCAAGGGGACTAGGAGGTAGTGAGCAGTTCTTC. This gives the protein CASRPRGLGGSEQFF. Combining the CDR3 with reference TRBV28 and TRBJ2-1 gives the whole variable domain DVKVTQSSRYLVKRTGEKVFLECVQDMDHENMFWYRQDPGLGLRLIYFSYDVKMKEKGDIPEGYSVSREKKERFSLILESASTNQTSMYLCASRPRGLGGSEQFFGPGTRLTVL.

V usage is TRBV29-1 and J usage is TRBJ2-3; 9 bases match TRBD1. This CDR3 has 17 residues. The V and J ends lost 3 bases and 2 bases, in that order; junction bases with no gene match: 12. Per germline, CDR1 SQVTM and CDR2 ANQGSEA. The CDR3 bases are TGCAGCGTTGAGATAGTACCGGGACAGGGATACACAGATACGCAGTATTTT. It yields the protein CSVEIVPGQGYTDTQYF.

The chain is built from TRBV11-2 and TRBJ2-5; tentative D call: TRBD1 (6 bases). The CDR3 loop spans 15 amino acids. Deletions cut 6 bases from V and 5 bases from J, with 19 bases between. The germline V gene has CDR1 SGHAT and CDR2 FQNNGV. CDR3 region: CASRSLQGRGETQYF. Written as DNA, the CDR3 is TGTGCCAGCAGGTCACTACAGGGTAGGGGGGAGACCCAGTACTTC.